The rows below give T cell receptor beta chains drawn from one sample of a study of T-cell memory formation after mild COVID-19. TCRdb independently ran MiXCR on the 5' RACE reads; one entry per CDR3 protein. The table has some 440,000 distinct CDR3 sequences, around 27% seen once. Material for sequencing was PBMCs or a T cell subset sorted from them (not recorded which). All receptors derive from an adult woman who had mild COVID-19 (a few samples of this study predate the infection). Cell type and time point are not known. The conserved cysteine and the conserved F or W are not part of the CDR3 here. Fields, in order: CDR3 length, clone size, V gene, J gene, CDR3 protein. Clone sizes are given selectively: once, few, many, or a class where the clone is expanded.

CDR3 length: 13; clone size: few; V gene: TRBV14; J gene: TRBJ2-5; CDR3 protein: ASSQDLALQETQY
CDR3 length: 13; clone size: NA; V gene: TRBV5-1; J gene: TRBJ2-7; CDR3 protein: ASSLTSGSSYEQY
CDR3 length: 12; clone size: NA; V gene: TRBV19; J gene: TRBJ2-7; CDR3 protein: ASSIALLSYEQY
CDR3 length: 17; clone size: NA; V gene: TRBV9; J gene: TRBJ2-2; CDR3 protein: ASSPKGMAGQLNTGELF
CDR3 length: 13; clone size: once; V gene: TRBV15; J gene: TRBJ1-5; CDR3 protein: ATSKERGLGQPQH
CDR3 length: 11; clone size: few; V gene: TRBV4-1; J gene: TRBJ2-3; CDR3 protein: ASKSGVTDTQY
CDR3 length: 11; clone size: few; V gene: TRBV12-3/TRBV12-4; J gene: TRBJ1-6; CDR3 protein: ASGLGDNSPLH
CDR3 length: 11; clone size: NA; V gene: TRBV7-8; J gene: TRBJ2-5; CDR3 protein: ASSRSRTQTQY
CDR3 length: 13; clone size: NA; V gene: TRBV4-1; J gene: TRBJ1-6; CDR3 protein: ASSQELEINSPLH
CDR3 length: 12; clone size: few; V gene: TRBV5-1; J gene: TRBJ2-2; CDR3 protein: ASSSQGVAGELF
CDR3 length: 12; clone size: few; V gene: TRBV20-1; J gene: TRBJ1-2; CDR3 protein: SATSVGTGYGYT
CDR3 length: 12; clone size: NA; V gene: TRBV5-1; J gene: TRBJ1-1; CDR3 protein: ASSEGGGGTEAF
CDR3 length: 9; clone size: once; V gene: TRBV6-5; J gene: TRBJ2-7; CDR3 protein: ASGYGPEQY
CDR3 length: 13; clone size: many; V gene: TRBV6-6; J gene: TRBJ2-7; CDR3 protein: ASSPRTSGAYEQY
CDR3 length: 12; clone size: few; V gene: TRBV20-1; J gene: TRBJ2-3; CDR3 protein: SAQWGLRTDTQY
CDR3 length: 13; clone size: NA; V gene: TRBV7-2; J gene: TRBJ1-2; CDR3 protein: ASSFVQGAMDGYT
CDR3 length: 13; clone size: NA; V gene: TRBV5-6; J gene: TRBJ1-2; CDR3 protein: ASSFPRDRVYGYT
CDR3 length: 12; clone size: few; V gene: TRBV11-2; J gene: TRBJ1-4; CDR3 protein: ASSPVPGSEKLF
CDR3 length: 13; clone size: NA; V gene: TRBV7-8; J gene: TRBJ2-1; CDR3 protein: ASSTQLAARNEQF
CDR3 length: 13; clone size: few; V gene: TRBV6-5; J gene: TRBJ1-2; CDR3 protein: ASSVFGGGNYGYT
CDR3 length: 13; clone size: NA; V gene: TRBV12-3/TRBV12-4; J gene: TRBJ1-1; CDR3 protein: ASSRGQGRNTEAF
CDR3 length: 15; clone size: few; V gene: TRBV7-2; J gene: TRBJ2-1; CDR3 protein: ASAETSGLLSYNEQF
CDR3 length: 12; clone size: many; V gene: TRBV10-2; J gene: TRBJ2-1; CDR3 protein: ASSEQAGRHEQF
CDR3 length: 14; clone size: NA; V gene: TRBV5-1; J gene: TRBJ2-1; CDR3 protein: ASSWESRGGNNEQF
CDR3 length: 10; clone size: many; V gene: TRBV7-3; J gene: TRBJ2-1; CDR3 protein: ASSLANNEQF
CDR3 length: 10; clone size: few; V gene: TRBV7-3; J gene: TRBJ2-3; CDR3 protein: ASSGNRDTQY